This TCR beta chain was observed in a study of T cells in Graves' hyperthyroidism and ophthalmopathy. Background on the study: Peripheral blood specimens were obtained at initial diagnosis, prior to any treatment.

Study-level results: Classification by a 13 V-J model distinguished ophthalmopathy from stable hyperthyroidism.

Amplification yielded TCR beta CDR3 regions, with RNA transcripts as the source. Researchers ran a first-round RT-PCR on the TCR CDR3 using the HTBI primer set. One entry per CDR3 protein, called by TCRdb with MiXCR from the multiplex PCR reads. Among around 290,000 distinct CDR3 sequences, 10% to 15% were seen once, and the ten largest hold 7% to 8.5%. The sample holds a few counts of this clonotype. What it binds is not known. Diagnosis of hyperthyroidism was new in patients aged 18 to 65, and its duration was under 2 months. This clonotype was obtained from a woman aged 30 to 39 with Graves' hyperthyroidism that later progressed to Graves' ophthalmopathy. The specimen sequenced was blood.

CDR3 region: CASSMGYYSGGGETQYF. CDR3 nucleotides: TGTGCCAGTAGTATGGGATACTATAGCGGAGGGGGAGAGACCCAGTACTTC. The gene calls are TRBV19 and TRBJ2-5; D may be TRBD1 or TRBD2 (6 bases each). Germline CDR1 and CDR2: LNHDA and SQIVND (reference sequence). The CDR3 has 17 amino acids. The V and J ends lost 3 bases and 4 bases respectively, with 21 bases between them.